This entry describes one T cell receptor beta chain. The data are from a study of blood T cell repertoires in COVID-19. Overall study context: There were acute and convalescent COVID-19 samples, and they came from the United States, Italy and Spain. The cDNA or gDNA used as material had been derived from T cells, B-cell-depleted T cells, or PBMCs.

The authors' processing: Using reference gene primer amplification, nucleated cell counts were estimated. Method: immunoSEQ multiplex PCR; TCRdb's copy keeps in-frame clones and lacks some. The DNA was the basis for D and trimming; V, J and clone size are from that table. This table holds about 130,000 clones, 77% found once. Germline V gene sequence: CDR1 KGHSH, CDR2 LQKENI. V trimming: 4 bases; J trimming: 2 bases; junction bases outside the gene matches: 8. The CDR3 spans 16 residues. The receptor was isolated from an elderly man with acute or convalescent COVID-19. The chain couples TRBV18 to TRBJ2-7; 10 bases are a match to TRBD1. Sequences were obtained from peripheral blood. CDR3 residues: CASSRRSGTGAYEQYF. DNA of the CDR3: TGTGCCAGCTCACGTAGGTCGGGGACAGGGGCCTACGAGCAGTACTTC.